Listed here are 3 T cell receptor beta chains from one sample, sequenced in a study of blood T cell repertoires in COVID-19. Using immunoSEQ multiplex PCR, the repertoire was profiled, and TCRdb retains in-frame clones only, with some absent. The table lists about 200,000 clones, 85% of them singletons. Sequences were obtained from PBMCs or T cells enriched from blood (not recorded which). The receptor set was obtained from a man between 35 and 55 years old who had recovered from COVID-19.

V usage is TRBV10-3 and J usage is TRBJ1-2, with D unresolved. Germline loops: CDR1 ENHRY, CDR2 SYGVKD. The CDR3 sequence is 11 residues long. V gave up 0 bases and J gave up 8 bases, with 4 bases separating them. The CDR3 region is CAISESRGYTF. CDR3 DNA sequence: TGTGCCATCAGTGAGTCCAGGGGCTACACCTTC.

This clone has just one count. The J gene is TRBJ2-7, the V gene TRBV6-2 or TRBV6-3; TRBD1 aligns across 9 bases. This CDR3 is 14 amino acids long. J was trimmed by 3 bases and V by 2 bases; bases with no gene match: 2. CDR1 and CDR2 from the germline V gene are MNHEY and SVGEGT. CDR3 residues: CASSYGGQGYEQYF. CDR3 nucleotide sequence: TGTGCCAGCAGTTACGGGGGACAGGGCTACGAGCAGTACTTC.

The chain has TRBV7-8 and TRBJ2-7; 11 bases fit TRBD2. Germline values: CDR1 SGHVS, CDR2 FQNEAQ. J was trimmed by 6 bases and V by 7 bases; bases with no gene match: 11. The CDR3 contains 15 residues. The CDR3 coding sequence is TGTGCCAGCACCTCGATAGCGGGAGGGCCGGGCGAGCAGTACTTC. The encoded protein is CASTSIAGGPGEQYF. Together with reference TRBV7-8 and TRBJ2-7, the CDR3 gives the full variable domain: GAGVSQSPRYKVAKRGQDVALRCDPISGHVSLFWYQQALGQGPEFLTYFQNEAQLDKSGLPSDRFFAERPEGSVSTLKIQRTQQEDSAVYLCASTSIAGGPGEQYFGPGTRLTVT.